This T cell receptor (beta chain) was sequenced during a study of ipilimumab plus nivolumab after autologous stem cell transplantation. Study information: Patients received a median of about five ipilimumab and about 8 nivolumab doses.

The table came from immunoSEQ multiplex PCR; TCRdb's copy has only in-frame clones and leaves some out. Seen here are about 16,000 clones, about 72% observed once, and the top ten hold less than 25%. Checkpoint therapy with ipilimumab 1 mg/kg began 14 to 28 days after transplant. Trimming left V 1 base short and J 15 bases short, with 24 bases between. This CDR3 is 15 amino acids long. Per the germline V gene, CDR1 is SGHDT and CDR2 is YYEEEE. This chain links TRBV5-6 with TRBJ2-3, with no clear D. The sequence was obtained from a male donor with diffuse large B-cell lymphoma. The sample in question was PBMCs, obtained in a trial of ipilimumab plus nivolumab as post-transplant consolidation. CDR3 protein: CASSLYFLVELVPYF. Here the CDR3 DNA reads TGTGCCAGCAGCTTGTATTTTCTCGTTGAGCTAGTCCCATATTTT.